This T cell receptor beta chain was found in a study of shared clonotypes between healthy human individuals. General study findings and limits: Shared clonotypes across all four donors exceeded non-shared ones in generation probability. Roughly 4.6% of naive CD4 clonotypes were common to a few donors. Blood was the sole source, and tissue repertoires probably differ.

Over several immunoSEQ plates, each subset's genomic DNA was distributed in even portions. The data were produced by immunoSEQ multiplex PCR, yet TCRdb's version contains in-frame clones alone and is incomplete. The repertoire includes 500,000 or so clones, roughly 95% of them detected once, and nearly 0.065% sits in the top ten. Turning to this clone: Its antigen remains unknown.

Specimen: naive CD4+ T cells sorted from blood. Subset denoted: CD45RA+ positively selected. The receptor's source is a woman aged 30 to 39 in good health.

As DNA, the CDR3 is TGTGCCAGCAGTTACGCGGCAGGGGGTGAAGCTTTCTTT. Amino acid sequence: CASSYAAGGEAFF. This rearrangement joins TRBV6-5 to TRBJ1-1; the match to TRBD1 covers 7 bases. J lost 7 bases, V lost 2 bases, and 4 bases had no gene match. Germline values: CDR1 MNHEY, CDR2 SVGAGI. This CDR3 region has 13 residues.